The 9 T cell receptor beta chains listed next were all sequenced from one sample in a study of blood T cell repertoires in COVID-19. The assay was immunoSEQ multiplex PCR, and TCRdb's table has in-frame clones only and misses some. Of around 200,000 clones listed, around 79% were seen once; the top ten hold around 11%. The sample comprised peripheral blood. Receptors originate from a woman between 50 and 59 years old with acute or convalescent COVID-19.

The chain recombines TRBV5-1 with TRBJ1-1, with 8 positions matching TRBD1. Germline values: CDR1 SGHRS, CDR2 YFSETQ. V lost 4 bases to trimming and J lost 2 bases; unmatched junction nucleotides: 4. There are 14 residues in the CDR3. In DNA form, the CDR3 reads TGCGCCAGCAGCGTGACAGGGGTCAACACTGAAGCTTTCTTT. As protein: CASSVTGVNTEAFF.

The rearrangement links TRBV11-3 to TRBJ2-1; TRBD2 aligns across 14 bases. Trimming removed 5 bases from V and 9 bases from J; junction bases left unmatched: 9. There are 16 residues in the CDR3. Looked up from germline, CDR1 is SGHNT and CDR2 is YENEEA. This CDR3 reads CASSRGTSGGPSEQFF. The CDR3 DNA reads as TGTGCCAGCAGCCGAGGGACTAGCGGGGGTCCCAGTGAGCAGTTCTTC.

This clone was seen a single time. The J gene is TRBJ2-7, the V gene TRBV10-3, with D maybe TRBD2 (6 bases). Deletions cut 8 bases from V and 2 bases from J, with 13 bases between. CDR3 size: 13 residues. CDR1 and CDR2 (germline): ENHRY, SYGVKD. The CDR3 loop is CAIGRDAAYEQYF. The CDR3 DNA reads as TGTGCCATCGGGCGGGACGCAGCCTACGAGCAGTACTTC.

V is TRBV19 and J is TRBJ1-5, with 7 bases identical to TRBD1. Germline assignment: CDR1 LNHDA and CDR2 SQIVND (reference sequence). The CDR3 has 14 residues. V lost 4 bases, J lost 6 bases, and 6 bases stayed unmatched. In nucleotides, the CDR3 is TGTGCCAGTAGTACTCCGGGACAGTTTCAGCCCCAGCATTTT. It yields the protein CASSTPGQFQPQHF.

The chain carries TRBV6-5 and TRBJ2-1; possibly TRBD2 for D (6 bases). This CDR3 is 16 amino acids long. CDR1 and CDR2 (germline): MNHEY, SVGAGI. Deletions cut 4 bases from V and 0 bases from J, with 13 bases between. The CDR3 loop is CASSFASAHSYNEQFF. The CDR3 bases are TGTGCCAGCAGTTTCGCTAGCGCCCACTCCTACAATGAGCAGTTCTTC.

The genes are TRBV15 and TRBJ1-4; perhaps TRBD1 as D (5 bases). CDR1 and CDR2 from the germline V gene are LNHNV and YYDKDF (reference sequence). The CDR3 length is 16 residues. V shed 0 bases and J shed 7 bases, with 15 bases lying between them. Written as DNA, the CDR3 is TGTGCCACCAGCAGAGATCACCCCGGGGGGAGTGAAAAACTGTTTTTT. Translated, it gives CATSRDHPGGSEKLFF.

The CDR3 loop is CASSLDRGGNQPQHF. DNA for the CDR3: TGCGCCAGCAGCTTGGACAGGGGAGGCAATCAGCCCCAGCATTTT. The chain links TRBV5-1 to TRBJ1-5, with 7 bases aligning to TRBD1. V dropped 0 bases and J dropped 2; count of bases not matched to a gene: 2. The length of the CDR3 is 15 residues. Germline CDR1 SGHRS, CDR2 YFSETQ.

The chain links TRBV29-1 to TRBJ1-2; D perhaps matches TRBD1 (6 bases). Trimming removed 7 bases from V and 6 bases from J, with 18 bases in between. This CDR3 is 13 amino acids long. Germline V gene sequence: CDR1 SQVTM, CDR2 ANQGSEA. This CDR3 is CSARTRGGHGYTF. The CDR3 DNA follows: TGCAGCGCCCGAACCAGGGGTGGACATGGCTACACCTTC.

This clone showed up just a few times. The chain recombines TRBV30 with TRBJ1-1; TRBD1 agrees at 9 bases. The CDR3 extends over 18 amino acids. Germline V gives CDR1 GTSNPN, CDR2 SVGIG (reference sequence). Trimming at V came to 0 bases and at J to 4 bases, leaving 15 bases not matched to a gene. CDR3: CAWSVRGTGRWDGTEAFF. In DNA, the CDR3 is TGTGCCTGGAGTGTACGCGGGACAGGGAGATGGGACGGCACTGAAGCTTTCTTT.